This entry lists 25 T cell receptor beta chains sequenced from one sample in a study of human T cells and chemical hapten exposure. Time point denoted: patch test 2, 6 weeks after DPC sensitization. Treatment meaning: therapeutic diphenylcyclopropenone sensitization with weekly scalp DPC. TCRdb used MiXCR to reprocess the RACE reads, holding one entry per CDR3 protein. The repertoire includes roughly 120,000 distinct CDR3 sequences, roughly 10% of them detected once, and 3% to 4% sits in the top ten. The sample was whole blood, taken in connection with sensitization to the hapten diphenylcyclopropenone (DPC). The receptors originated from a woman between 40 and 50 years old with alopecia areata. Some clones in this sample may be carry-over from other donors' samples.

This clonotype turned up a few times. The chain couples TRBV4-2 to TRBJ2-1; weak D call: TRBD2 (5 bases). There are 16 residues in the CDR3. With 0 bases removed from V and 0 bases from J, the gap between germline ends came to 9 bases. CDR1 is LGHNA and CDR2 is YNFKEQ in the germline V gene. This CDR3 is CASSQDLGSSYNEQFF. CDR3 sequence (DNA): TGTGCCAGCAGCCAAGATTTGGGGAGCTCCTACAATGAGCAGTTCTTC.

This clonotype was observed a few times. V and J are TRBV4-2 and TRBJ1-2, with D perhaps TRBD1 (6 bases). CDR1 and CDR2 from the germline V gene are LGHNA and YNFKEQ. This CDR3 spans 17 amino acids. V lost 2 bases and J 0 bases, leaving 16 bases between the germline ends. Written as DNA, the CDR3 is TGTGCCAGCAGCCAACGAGGGGGGACGGCAGCTAACTATGGCTACACCTTC. The encoded protein is CASSQRGGTAANYGYTF.

This clonotype was recorded many times. The chain recombines TRBV7-6 with TRBJ2-1; 11 positions match TRBD2. This CDR3 spans 15 amino acids. J lost 4 bases, V lost 5 bases, and 4 bases had no gene match. Germline V gene lookup returns CDR1 SGHVS and CDR2 FNYEAQ. CDR3: CASSLSGGVYNEQFF. For the CDR3, the DNA is TGTGCCAGCAGCCTTAGCGGGGGGGTGTACAATGAGCAGTTCTTC.

The table lists this clonotype with many counts. This chain connects TRBV24-1 to TRBJ1-1; 11 bases line up with TRBD1. The CDR3 sequence is 14 residues long. The trim removed 4 bases at V and 6 bases at J, leaving 3 bases unmatched. CDR1 is KGHDR, CDR2 SFDVKD, per germline. The CDR3 protein is CATSEGQGDAEAFF. CDR3 bases: TGTGCCACCAGTGAGGGACAGGGGGACGCTGAAGCTTTCTTT.

This clonotype was observed a few times. The V and J genes are TRBV7-8 and TRBJ2-1; 8 bases fit TRBD1. Germline lookup yields CDR1 SGHVS and CDR2 FQNEAQ. CDR3 length: 16 amino acids. J gave up 6 bases and V 3 bases, and 10 bases lay outside the gene matches. As DNA, the CDR3 is TGTGCCAGCAGCTTCTTAATACAGGGGGTTGGCAATGAGCAGTTCTTC. It specifies CASSFLIQGVGNEQFF.

The chain couples TRBV6-2 or TRBV6-3 to TRBJ2-1, with 11 bases aligning to TRBD2. This CDR3 has 16 residues. V trimming: 5 bases; J trimming: 3 bases; junction bases outside the gene matches: 6. CDR1 is MNHEY and CDR2 is SVGEGT in the germline V gene. The DNA of the CDR3 is TGTGCCAGCAGTGGAGAACTAGCGGGGGTCTACAATGAGCAGTTCTTC. Amino acid sequence: CASSGELAGVYNEQFF.

The chain employs TRBV5-4 and TRBJ1-1; no definite D call. The germline CDR1 and CDR2 sequences are SGHNT and YYREEE (reference sequence). The CDR3 length is 14 residues. With 1 base removed from V and 0 bases from J, the gap between germline ends came to 7 bases. The CDR3 bases are TGTGCCAGCAGCTTGTTTCCGATGAACACTGAAGCTTTCTTT. Translated, it gives CASSLFPMNTEAFF.

As regards this clonotype: Since a much larger clone is just one base distant, this may be a read error. The CDR3 sequence is CSVVGRKFF. The CDR3 bases are TGCAGCGTTGTAGGGCGGAAGTTCTTC. This sequence joins TRBV29-1 and TRBJ2-1; D gene uncertain. V lost 4 bases and J lost 14, with 9 bases in between. CDR3 length equals 9 residues. CDR1 and CDR2 from the germline V gene are SQVTM and ANQGSEA.

The CDR3 DNA is TGCAGTGTTGGGGGGGCGAAACCAGATACGCAGTATTTT. It translates to CSVGGAKPDTQYF. The V and J genes are TRBV20-1 and TRBJ2-3; perhaps TRBD2 as D (7 bases). CDR1 and CDR2 from the germline V gene are DFQATT and SNEGSKA (reference sequence). This CDR3 spans 13 amino acids. With 7 bases removed from V and 4 bases from J, the gap between germline ends came to 15 bases.

The rearrangement uses TRBV30 and TRBJ1-4, with no clear D. This CDR3 has 13 residues. CDR1 GTSNPN and CDR2 SVGIG come from the germline V gene (reference sequence). V lost 4 bases to trimming and J lost 4 bases, with 10 bases between them. The DNA of the CDR3 is TGTGCCTGGACCGGTTACGGTAATGAAAAACTGTTTTTT. This encodes CAWTGYGNEKLFF.

This rearrangement joins TRBV30 to TRBJ2-1; D is unclear. CDR1 and CDR2 from the germline V gene are GTSNPN and SVGIG (reference sequence). The CDR3 has 11 residues. V gave up 5 bases and J gave up 6 bases, with 8 bases separating them. Here the CDR3 reads CAWATVNEQFF. The DNA for the CDR3 is TGTGCCTGGGCTACGGTCAATGAGCAGTTCTTC.

V and J are TRBV5-1 and TRBJ2-3, with D uncertain. This CDR3 is 12 amino acids long. Germline V gene sequence: CDR1 SGHRS, CDR2 YFSETQ. Trimming shortened V by 4 bases and J by 7 bases, and 10 bases separated the two germline ends. The CDR3 protein is CASSLDLNTQYF. The CDR3, as DNA: TGCGCCAGCAGCCTCGACTTGAATACGCAGTATTTT.

This clonotype was observed at least ten times. The chain employs TRBV12-3 or TRBV12-4 and TRBJ2-1; 7 bases match TRBD1. The CDR3 extends over 15 amino acids. J gave up 0 bases and V 6 bases, and 5 bases lay outside the gene matches. The CDR3 here is CASSWGQSSYNEQFF. The CDR3, as DNA: TGTGCCAGCAGCTGGGGACAGAGCTCCTACAATGAGCAGTTCTTC.

This clonotype has just a few counts. V usage is TRBV13 and J usage is TRBJ2-5; TRBD2 matches at 7 bases. CDR3 length equals 15 residues. Germline assignment: CDR1 PRHDT and CDR2 FYEKMQ (reference sequence). V lost 4 bases and J lost 1; bases outside the gene matches: 6. DNA for the CDR3: TGTGCCAGCAGCTCCCGGGGAGGGGTCCAAGAGACCCAGTACTTC. Its protein is CASSSRGGVQETQYF.

This clonotype was observed a few times. The genes are TRBV10-3 and TRBJ1-3; no reliable D call. Germline V gives CDR1 ENHRY, CDR2 SYGVKD. V shed 6 bases and J shed 4 bases, with 7 bases lying between them. This CDR3 comprises 12 residues. Here the CDR3 reads CAIRDSGNTIYF. The CDR3 coding sequence is TGTGCCATCAGGGACTCCGGAAACACCATATATTTT.

The J gene is TRBJ2-6, the V gene TRBV30; tentative D call: TRBD2 (6 bases). CDR1 GTSNPN and CDR2 SVGIG come from the germline V gene (reference sequence). Trimming pared 3 bases from V and 2 bases from J, leaving 14 bases between. There are 16 residues in the CDR3. CDR3 sequence: CAWSRRGGTGANVLTF. CDR3 in DNA: TGTGCCTGGAGCCGGCGGGGTGGGACTGGGGCCAACGTCCTGACTTTC.

The V call is TRBV24-1, the J call TRBJ2-2; D may match TRBD1 or TRBD2 (5 bases each). Germline lookup yields CDR1 KGHDR and CDR2 SFDVKD. The CDR3 extends over 16 amino acids. V was clipped by 1 base and J by 5 bases, with 13 bases between them. CDR3 nucleotide sequence: TGTGCCACCAGTGATTTCGAGGGGTTGGGTACCGGGGAGCTGTTTTTT. This encodes CATSDFEGLGTGELFF.

This clonotype was counted at least ten times. The V and J genes are TRBV7-9 and TRBJ1-5, with no clear D. The CDR3 loop spans 13 amino acids. Germline CDR1 SEHNR, CDR2 FQNEAQ (reference sequence). The V gene lost 5 bases and the J gene lost 3 bases, with 8 bases spanning the gap. The CDR3 nucleotides read TGTGCCAGCAGCCTCGGACCCAATCAGCCCCAGCATTTT. Amino acids: CASSLGPNQPQHF.

The chain joins TRBV20-1 to TRBJ1-2; D is unresolved. Germline CDR1 is DFQATT and CDR2 is SNEGSKA (reference sequence). Trimming cost V 6 bases and J 3 bases, with 26 bases left between them. This CDR3 is built from 17 residues. In DNA, the CDR3 is TGCAGTGCCCCAATTAGGTCCTTAGCCTCTGGCTACTATGGCTACACCTTC. Residues: CSAPIRSLASGYYGYTF.

The chain couples TRBV11-2 to TRBJ2-7, with 7 bases that match TRBD1. This CDR3 has 12 amino acids. V gave up 5 bases and J gave up 8 bases; unmatched junction bases: 6. Per the germline V gene, CDR1 is SGHAT and CDR2 is FQNNGV. In nucleotides, the CDR3 is TGTGCCAGCAGCGTAGGGGGCCTTCAGCAGTACTTC. Residues: CASSVGGLQQYF.

This clonotype was seen at least ten times. This sequence joins TRBV29-1 and TRBJ2-3; D is possibly TRBD2 (5 bases). The germline V and J ends were trimmed by 6 bases and 0 bases, with 7 bases remaining between them. Looked up from germline, CDR1 is SQVTM and CDR2 is ANQGSEA. The CDR3 runs to 12 residues. CDR3 protein: CSVADSTDTQYF. CDR3 DNA sequence: TGCAGCGTAGCGGATAGCACAGATACGCAGTATTTT.

This clonotype came up many times. The chain carries TRBV4-1 and TRBJ2-1; possibly TRBD2 for D (6 bases). There are 13 residues in the CDR3. Germline V gene sequence: CDR1 MGHRA, CDR2 YSYEKL. Trimming left V 4 bases short and J 8 bases short, with 12 bases between. CDR3 in DNA: TGCGCCAGCAGCCGAGAACCGGGGGATGAGCAGTTCTTC. Translation: CASSREPGDEQFF.

The sample holds a few counts of this clonotype. This chain joins TRBV3-1 and TRBJ1-2; TRBD1 aligns across 7 bases. The CDR3 has 15 amino acids. Germline CDR1 and CDR2: LGHDT and YNNKEL (reference sequence). V was clipped by 1 base and J by 5 bases; unmatched bases: 7. Written as DNA, the CDR3 is TGTGCCAGCAGCCAAGGCACGGGACAGCTATATGGCTACACCTTC. Protein sequence: CASSQGTGQLYGYTF.

This clonotype was seen many times. This chain connects TRBV10-3 to TRBJ2-3; 7 bases fit TRBD2. Germline CDR1 reads ENHRY; CDR2 reads SYGVKD. This CDR3 region has 13 residues. V shed 8 bases and J 4 bases; nucleotides not matched to a gene: 6. CDR3 region: CAIGAGVADTQYF. CDR3 sequence (DNA): TGTGCCATCGGTGCGGGGGTCGCAGATACGCAGTATTTT.

This clonotype was recorded at least ten times. This chain uses TRBV6-2 or TRBV6-3 with TRBJ2-7; D possibly corresponds to TRBD1 (5 bases). The V end was cut by 11 bases, the J end by 4 bases, with 18 bases between. The CDR3 length is 13 residues. In germline, CDR1 is MNHEY, CDR2 SVGEGT. This CDR3 is CAATSSRVYEQYF. CDR3 bases: TGTGCCGCCACGTCCAGCAGGGTGTACGAGCAGTACTTC.